This TCR beta chain was documented in a study of blood T cell repertoires in COVID-19. This clone was observed a handful of times. Libraries were prepared by immunoSEQ multiplex PCR; TCRdb keeps only in-frame clonotypes and omits some of them. The repertoire holds under 200,000 clones, with roughly 84% as singletons. From germline, CDR1 is KGHSH and CDR2 LQKENI. This CDR3 is 14 amino acids long. V lost 1 base and J lost 0, with 7 bases in between. Sequencing input: peripheral blood. J is TRBJ2-7 and V is TRBV18, with a tentative D call TRBD1 (5 bases). The TCR comes from an older man with active or convalescent COVID-19. Here the CDR3 DNA reads TGTGCCAGCTCACCACTGGACAACTCCTACGAGCAGTACTTC. This translates into CASSPLDNSYEQYF.